Below, 29 T cell receptor beta chains from the same sample are listed, as sequenced in a study of blood T cell repertoires in COVID-19. Method: immunoSEQ multiplex PCR; TCRdb's copy keeps in-frame clones and lacks some. This table holds around 67,000 clones, less than 85% found once. The sequencing input was peripheral blood. These TCRs come from a man older than 75 with active COVID-19.

This chain uses TRBV10-2 with TRBJ2-3; D ambiguous. CDR3 length: 12 residues. The V and J ends lost 7 bases and 9 bases respectively, with 14 bases between them. Germline CDR1 and CDR2: WSHSY and SAAADI. The CDR3 spells CASTSQVNTQYF. CDR3 coding DNA: TGCGCCAGCACGAGCCAGGTGAACACGCAGTATTTT.

The J gene is TRBJ2-3, the V gene TRBV7-8; tentative D call: TRBD1 (5 bases). In germline, CDR1 is SGHVS, CDR2 FQNEAQ. The CDR3 runs 14 residues. With 1 base removed from V and 0 bases from J, the gap between germline ends came to 5 bases. CDR3 protein: CASSLEGSTDTQYF. In DNA form, the CDR3 reads TGTGCCAGCAGCTTAGAGGGGAGCACAGATACGCAGTATTTT.

The chain couples TRBV7-3 to TRBJ2-3; 9 bases are a match to TRBD2. V shed 5 bases, J shed 5 bases, and the junction held 11 bases outside the gene matches. From germline, CDR1 is SGHTA and CDR2 FQGTGA. The CDR3 totals 16 residues. CDR3 amino acids: CASSDYGGGALDTQYF. Here the CDR3 DNA reads TGTGCCAGCAGCGACTATGGCGGGGGGGCCTTAGATACGCAGTATTTT.

About this clone itself: At one end the junction does not follow the germline gene, possibly because of a read error. In nucleotides, the CDR3 is TGTGCCAGCAGAGAAGACAGGGTGACTAATGAAAAACTGTTTTTT. It specifies CASREDRVTNEKLFF. The rearrangement links TRBV2 to TRBJ1-4; 7 bases align to TRBD1. Germline loops: CDR1 SNHLY, CDR2 FYNNEI. The CDR3 contains 15 residues.

This clone was seen once. The chain recombines TRBV3-1 (or the pseudogene TRBV3-2) with TRBJ1-4; D gene unclear. CDR3 size: 20 residues. V lost 1 base and J 0 bases, leaving 21 bases between the germline ends. CDR1 and CDR2 from the germline V gene are LGHDT and YNNKEL (reference sequence). CDR3 sequence (DNA): TGTGCCAGCAGCCAAGCTAGACGCCTCCTGAACTTCGCAACTAATGAAAAACTGTTTTTT. Protein sequence: CASSQARRLLNFATNEKLFF.

V is TRBV27 and J is TRBJ2-2; 7 bases are a match to TRBD2. With 1 base clipped from V and 4 bases from J, the junction kept 3 bases outside the gene matches. The CDR3 runs to 15 residues. Per germline, CDR1 MNHEY and CDR2 SMNVEV (reference sequence). CDR3 loop: CASSLFGGSTGELFF. The CDR3 coding sequence is TGTGCCAGCAGTTTATTCGGGGGGTCCACCGGGGAGCTGTTTTTT.

This chain joins TRBV19 and TRBJ1-3, with D hard to call. The CDR3 is made up of 15 amino acids. Germline V gene data show CDR1 as LNHDA and CDR2 as SQIVND (reference sequence). Trimming left V 5 bases short and J 4 bases short, with 15 bases between. CDR3 residues: CASSSDRHGGNTIYF. CDR3 coding DNA: TGTGCCAGTAGTTCCGACCGACATGGGGGAAACACCATATATTTT.

This rearrangement joins TRBV5-1 to TRBJ1-1; D remains ambiguous. The CDR3 runs 16 residues. V lost 0 bases and J lost 4, with 16 bases in between. Germline V gives CDR1 SGHRS, CDR2 YFSETQ. As DNA, the CDR3 is TGCGCCAGCAGCTTGGAAGGTCTCCCACGGGGCACTGAAGCTTTCTTT. Amino acid sequence: CASSLEGLPRGTEAFF.

DNA for the CDR3: TGTGCCAGCACCACTAGCGGTTCCTACAATGAGCAGTTCTTC. Protein sequence: CASTTSGSYNEQFF. This rearrangement joins TRBV28 to TRBJ2-1, with TRBD2 identical over 8 bases. The CDR3 has 14 amino acids. Germline lookup yields CDR1 MDHEN and CDR2 SYDVKM. Germline trimming cut 7 bases from V and 1 base from J; bases unmatched to any gene: 3.

The rearrangement uses TRBV7-2 and TRBJ1-1; D call uncertain. V shed 4 bases and J shed 2 bases, with 11 bases lying between them. The CDR3 is made up of 14 amino acids. Germline V gene sequence: CDR1 SGHTA, CDR2 FQGNSA. The CDR3 region is CASSSRRINTEAFF. In DNA form, the CDR3 reads TGTGCCAGCAGCTCCCGCAGGATAAACACTGAAGCTTTCTTT.

The V gene is TRBV5-1, the J gene TRBJ2-2, with D possibly TRBD1 on 6 matching bases. Trimming pared 0 bases from V and 0 bases from J, leaving 12 bases between. Germline loops: CDR1 SGHRS, CDR2 YFSETQ. CDR3 length: 17 residues. CDR3 protein: CASSLVGTKTNTGELFF. CDR3 nucleotides: TGCGCCAGCAGCTTGGTAGGGACAAAAACGAACACCGGGGAGCTGTTTTTT. The entire variable domain, with the rest obtained from reference TRBV5-1 and TRBJ2-2, is as follows: KAGVTQTPRYLIKTRGQQVTLSCSPISGHRSVSWYQQTPGQGLQFLFEYFSETQRNKGNFPGRFSGRQFSNSRSEMNVSTLELGDSALYLCASSLVGTKTNTGELFFGEGSRLTVL.

The DNA for the CDR3 is TGTGCCACCGTTAGTACCCCCGCTGGCTACACCTTC. Its translation: CATVSTPAGYTF. The chain employs TRBV27 and TRBJ1-2; no clear D. Germline V gene lookup returns CDR1 MNHEY and CDR2 SMNVEV (reference sequence). V was cut by 10 bases and J by 7 bases, with 16 bases left in between. CDR3 size: 12 residues.

The V and J genes are TRBV28 and TRBJ1-5; a possible D gene is TRBD1 (5 bases). This CDR3 has 15 residues. Looked up from germline, CDR1 is MDHEN and CDR2 is SYDVKM. Trimming left V 2 bases short and J 5 bases short, with 13 bases between. CDR3 protein: CASSLIGRDDQPQHF. CDR3 bases: TGTGCCAGCAGTTTAATTGGCAGGGATGATCAGCCCCAGCATTTT.

The chain joins TRBV11-2 to TRBJ2-5; 8 nucleotides agree with TRBD2. Germline lookup yields CDR1 SGHAT and CDR2 FQNNGV. After removal of 5 bases from V and 4 bases from J, the junction contained 12 bases not matched to a gene. This CDR3 contains 16 residues. DNA of the CDR3: TGTGCCAGCAGCAAAGCCAGGCGGGGGGTTGGAGAGACCCAGTACTTC. Its translation: CASSKARRGVGETQYF.

A note on this clone: Its ends do not fully match the called genes, so a read error is possible. This chain connects TRBV3-1 (or the pseudogene TRBV3-2) to TRBJ1-4; D uncertain. The V gene's germline CDR1 is LGHDT and CDR2 YNNKEL (reference sequence). This CDR3 region has 14 residues. CDR3 DNA: TGTGCCAGCAACCAACTCGCAACTAATGAAAAACTGTTTTTT. Translation: CASNQLATNEKLFF.

The chain combines TRBV7-9 with TRBJ2-7; 10 nucleotides line up with TRBD1. Per the germline V gene, CDR1 is SEHNR and CDR2 is FQNEAQ (reference sequence). With V trimmed by 4 bases and J by 5 bases, 8 bases remained unmatched. The CDR3 is 15 amino acids. The CDR3, as DNA: TGTGCCAGCAGCTATTACCGGGACAGGGGTGACGAGCAGTACTTC. Encoded protein: CASSYYRDRGDEQYF.

This chain uses TRBV3-1 (or the pseudogene TRBV3-2) with TRBJ2-2, with D perhaps TRBD2 (5 bases). The V gene's germline CDR1 is LGHDT and CDR2 YNNKEL (reference sequence). Trimming took 5 bases from V and 1 from J, leaving 14 bases between them. The CDR3 is 16 amino acids. The CDR3 DNA reads as TGTGCCAGCAGCACCTATCAACGGGGGAACACCGGGGAGCTGTTTTTT. Protein sequence: CASSTYQRGNTGELFF.

The chain uses TRBV3-1 (or the pseudogene TRBV3-2) and TRBJ2-2; no definite D call. This CDR3 contains 15 residues. Germline values: CDR1 LGHDT, CDR2 YNNKEL (reference sequence). The V and J ends lost 2 bases and 2 bases respectively, with 9 bases between them. For the CDR3, the DNA is TGTGCCAGCAGCCAAAGAAACTCAAACACCGGGGAGCTGTTTTTT. Protein: CASSQRNSNTGELFF.

The chain joins TRBV3-1 (or the pseudogene TRBV3-2) to TRBJ2-3, with 10 bases matching TRBD2. V lost 4 bases, J lost 0 bases, and 13 bases stayed unmatched. This CDR3 has 19 amino acids. Germline V gene data show CDR1 as LGHDT and CDR2 as YNNKEL (reference sequence). The CDR3 loop is CASSRRQLAGPFSTDTQYF. The CDR3 DNA sequence: TGTGCCAGCAGCCGGAGACAACTAGCGGGGCCATTTAGCACAGATACGCAGTATTTT.

CDR3 nucleotide sequence: TGTGCCAGCAGTGATTACGGGGGAGCGGTACGGTCTAACTATGGCTACACCTTC. This gives the protein CASSDYGGAVRSNYGYTF. This chain links TRBV2 with TRBJ1-2; a possible D gene is TRBD1 (5 bases). This CDR3 contains 18 residues. Trimming stripped 3 bases from V and 0 bases from J, with 20 bases between. CDR1 and CDR2 (germline): SNHLY, FYNNEI.

CDR3 DNA sequence: TGTGCCAGCAGCGGCGGGACTAGCGGGGGACTCAGACAACAAGAGACCCAGTACTTC. Translating it yields CASSGGTSGGLRQQETQYF. V is TRBV7-9 and J is TRBJ2-5, with 14 bases aligning to TRBD2. The germline CDR1 and CDR2 sequences are SEHNR and FQNEAQ (reference sequence). Germline trimming cut 5 bases from V and 2 bases from J; bases unmatched to any gene: 13. This CDR3 has 19 amino acids.

This chain connects TRBV28 to TRBJ2-1, with 16 bases fitting TRBD2. CDR1 and CDR2 from the germline V gene are MDHEN and SYDVKM. V lost 2 bases and J lost 8; bases outside the gene matches: 3. The CDR3 sequence is 16 residues long. CDR3 loop: CASSLGTSGGEYEQFF. The CDR3 bases are TGTGCCAGCAGTTTAGGGACTAGCGGGGGGGAGTATGAGCAGTTCTTC.

This rearrangement joins TRBV7-6 to TRBJ2-7, with 8 bases fitting TRBD1. After removal of 5 bases from V and 2 bases from J, the junction contained 14 bases not matched to a gene. CDR1 and CDR2 (germline): SGHVS, FNYEAQ. This CDR3 has 17 residues. In nucleotides, the CDR3 is TGTGCCAGCAGCCCAATCCGGCAGACAGGGGCCCCCTACGAGCAGTACTTC. Translated, it gives CASSPIRQTGAPYEQYF.

J is TRBJ1-3 and V is TRBV28; D gene uncertain. The CDR3 spans 13 residues. V was shortened by 8 bases and J by 4 bases, with 12 bases between the two germline ends. Germline V gene lookup returns CDR1 MDHEN and CDR2 SYDVKM. The CDR3 is CASEFSGGNTIYF. CDR3 DNA: TGTGCCAGCGAGTTCTCGGGGGGAAACACCATATATTTT. The variable domain in full, completed from reference TRBV28 and TRBJ1-3, reads DVKVTQSSRYLVKRTGEKVFLECVQDMDHENMFWYRQDPGLGLRLIYFSYDVKMKEKGDIPEGYSVSREKKERFSLILESASTNQTSMYLCASEFSGGNTIYFGEGSWLTVV.

The chain couples TRBV6-5 to TRBJ1-5, with 8 bases fitting TRBD1. CDR1 and CDR2 from the germline V gene are MNHEY and SVGAGI. CDR3 length: 16 amino acids. The V gene end was trimmed by 4 bases and the J gene end by 1 base; junction bases not matched to a gene: 6. The CDR3 nucleotides are TGTGCCAGCAGTTCAGGACAGGGTGGAAGCAATCAGCCCCAGCATTTT. It encodes CASSSGQGGSNQPQHF.

The rearrangement links TRBV29-1 to TRBJ2-7; TRBD1 matches at 8 bases. The germline V gene has CDR1 SQVTM and CDR2 ANQGSEA. Trimming took 7 bases from V and 7 from J; bases not matched to a gene: 9. The CDR3 is 12 amino acids. The DNA for the CDR3 is TGCAGCGCAGATACAGGGGGTGGAGAGCAGTACTTC. Amino acids: CSADTGGGEQYF.

The chain combines TRBV4-2 with TRBJ2-7, with D perhaps TRBD2 (6 bases). V lost 3 bases and J 3 bases, leaving 15 bases between the germline ends. Germline CDR1 is LGHNA and CDR2 is YNFKEQ. The CDR3 spans 15 residues. The CDR3 coding sequence is TGTGCCAGCAGCCAGTCCTTGGGAGGAAACTACGAGCAGTACTTC. Its translation is CASSQSLGGNYEQYF.

The CDR3 spells CASSPRTQGGGNTIYF. CDR3 DNA sequence: TGTGCCAGCTCACCACGGACACAGGGAGGGGGAAACACCATATATTTT. The chain recombines TRBV18 with TRBJ1-3, with D possibly being TRBD1 (6 bases). The V end lost 1 base, the J end lost 4 bases, and 14 bases lay between the germline ends. The CDR3 runs to 16 residues. The germline gives CDR1 KGHSH, CDR2 LQKENI.

The chain recombines TRBV15 with TRBJ2-1, with D perhaps matching TRBD1 (5 bases). Trimming took off 3 bases at V and 1 base at J, with 10 bases between the two ends. Per germline, CDR1 LNHNV and CDR2 YYDKDF (reference sequence). The CDR3 extends over 15 amino acids. CDR3 loop: CATSSSRQSYNEQFF. The CDR3 DNA reads as TGTGCCACCAGCAGTAGTAGACAGTCCTACAATGAGCAGTTCTTC.